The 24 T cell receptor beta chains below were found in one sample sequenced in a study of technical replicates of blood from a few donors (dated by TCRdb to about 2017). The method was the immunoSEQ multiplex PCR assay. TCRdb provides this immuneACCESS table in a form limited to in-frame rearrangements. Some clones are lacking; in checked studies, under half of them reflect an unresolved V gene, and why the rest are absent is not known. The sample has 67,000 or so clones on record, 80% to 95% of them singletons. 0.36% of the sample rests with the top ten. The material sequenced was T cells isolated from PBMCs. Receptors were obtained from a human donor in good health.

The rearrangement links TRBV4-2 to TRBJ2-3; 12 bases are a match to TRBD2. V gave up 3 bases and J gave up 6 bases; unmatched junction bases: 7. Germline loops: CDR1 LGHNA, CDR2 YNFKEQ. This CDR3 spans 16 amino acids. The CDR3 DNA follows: TGTGCCAGCAGCCACGCCGGGACTAGCGGGTTGGATACGCAGTATTTT. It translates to CASSHAGTSGLDTQYF.

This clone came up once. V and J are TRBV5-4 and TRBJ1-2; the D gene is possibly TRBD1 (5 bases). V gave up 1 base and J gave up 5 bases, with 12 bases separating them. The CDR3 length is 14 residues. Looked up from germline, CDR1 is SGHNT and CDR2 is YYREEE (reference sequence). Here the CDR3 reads CASSLIQGRYGYTF. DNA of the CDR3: TGTGCCAGCAGCTTGATCCAGGGAAGGTATGGCTACACCTTC.

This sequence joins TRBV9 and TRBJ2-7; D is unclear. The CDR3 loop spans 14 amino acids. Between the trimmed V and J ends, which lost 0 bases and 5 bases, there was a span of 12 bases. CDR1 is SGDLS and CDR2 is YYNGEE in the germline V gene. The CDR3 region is CASSVVGLGDEQYF. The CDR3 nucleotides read TGTGCCAGCAGCGTAGTTGGCCTCGGAGACGAGCAGTACTTC.

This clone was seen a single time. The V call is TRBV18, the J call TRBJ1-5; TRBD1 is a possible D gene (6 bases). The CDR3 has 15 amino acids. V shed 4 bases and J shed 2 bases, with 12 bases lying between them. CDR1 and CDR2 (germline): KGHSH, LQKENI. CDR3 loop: CASSQIDRRNQPQHF. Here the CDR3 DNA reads TGTGCCAGCTCACAAATAGACAGGCGCAATCAGCCCCAGCATTTT.

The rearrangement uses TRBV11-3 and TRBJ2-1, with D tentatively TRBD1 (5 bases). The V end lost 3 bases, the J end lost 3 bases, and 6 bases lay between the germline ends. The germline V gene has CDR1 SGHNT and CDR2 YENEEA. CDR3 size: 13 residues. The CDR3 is CASSFQGYNEQFF. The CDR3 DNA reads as TGTGCCAGCAGCTTCCAGGGCTACAATGAGCAGTTCTTC. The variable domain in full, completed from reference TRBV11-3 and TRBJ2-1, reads EAGVVQSPRYKIIEKKQPVAFWCNPISGHNTLYWYLQNLGQGPELLIRYENEEAVDDSQLPKDRFSAERLKGVDSTLKIQPAELGDSAVYLCASSFQGYNEQFFGPGTRLTVL.

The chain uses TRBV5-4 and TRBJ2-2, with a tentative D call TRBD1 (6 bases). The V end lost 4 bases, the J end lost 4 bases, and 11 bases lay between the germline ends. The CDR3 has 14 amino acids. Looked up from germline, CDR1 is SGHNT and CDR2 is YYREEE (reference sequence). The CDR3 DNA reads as TGTGCCAGCAGCCTTAAGGACAGCACCGGGGAGCTGTTTTTT. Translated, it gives CASSLKDSTGELFF.

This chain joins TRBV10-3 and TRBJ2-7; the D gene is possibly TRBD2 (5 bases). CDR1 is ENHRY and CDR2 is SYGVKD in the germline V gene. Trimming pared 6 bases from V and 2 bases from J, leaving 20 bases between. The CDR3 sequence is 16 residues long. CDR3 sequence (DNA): TGTGCCATCAGGCCAAAGGGTGGTAGGAGGACCTACGAGCAGTACTTC. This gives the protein CAIRPKGGRRTYEQYF.

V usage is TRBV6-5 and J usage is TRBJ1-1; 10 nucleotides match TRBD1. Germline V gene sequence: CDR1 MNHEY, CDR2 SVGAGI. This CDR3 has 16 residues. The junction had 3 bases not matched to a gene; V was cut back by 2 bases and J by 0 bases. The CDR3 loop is CASSYGDRGMNTEAFF. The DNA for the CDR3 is TGTGCCAGCAGTTACGGGGACAGGGGCATGAACACTGAAGCTTTCTTT.

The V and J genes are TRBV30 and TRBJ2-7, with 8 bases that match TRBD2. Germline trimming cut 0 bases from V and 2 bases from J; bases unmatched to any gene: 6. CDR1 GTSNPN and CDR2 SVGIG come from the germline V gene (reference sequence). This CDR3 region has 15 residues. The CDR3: CAWSVLGSGAYEQYF. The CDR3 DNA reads TGTGCCTGGAGTGTACTGGGTAGCGGGGCCTACGAGCAGTACTTC.

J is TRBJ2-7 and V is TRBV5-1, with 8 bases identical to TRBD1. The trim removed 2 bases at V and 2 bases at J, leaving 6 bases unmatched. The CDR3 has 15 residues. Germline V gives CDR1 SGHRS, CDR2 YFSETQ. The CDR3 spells CASSFLRTGTYEQYF. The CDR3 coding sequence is TGCGCCAGCAGCTTTCTCAGGACAGGGACCTACGAGCAGTACTTC.

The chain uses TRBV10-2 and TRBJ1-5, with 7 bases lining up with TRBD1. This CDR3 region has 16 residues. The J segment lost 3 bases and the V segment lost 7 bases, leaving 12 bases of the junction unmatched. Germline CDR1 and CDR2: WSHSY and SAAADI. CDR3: CASKSEWDRHNQPQHF. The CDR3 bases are TGCGCCAGCAAAAGTGAATGGGACAGACACAATCAGCCCCAGCATTTT.

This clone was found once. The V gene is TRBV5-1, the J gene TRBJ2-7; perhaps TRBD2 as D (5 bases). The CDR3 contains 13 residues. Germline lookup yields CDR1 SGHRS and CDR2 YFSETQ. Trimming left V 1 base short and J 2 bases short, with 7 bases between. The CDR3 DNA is TGCGCCAGCAGCTTGAACGGGGCCTACGAGCAGTACTTC. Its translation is CASSLNGAYEQYF. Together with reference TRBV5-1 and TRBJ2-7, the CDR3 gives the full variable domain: KAGVTQTPRYLIKTRGQQVTLSCSPISGHRSVSWYQQTPGQGLQFLFEYFSETQRNKGNFPGRFSGRQFSNSRSEMNVSTLELGDSALYLCASSLNGAYEQYFGPGTRLTVT.

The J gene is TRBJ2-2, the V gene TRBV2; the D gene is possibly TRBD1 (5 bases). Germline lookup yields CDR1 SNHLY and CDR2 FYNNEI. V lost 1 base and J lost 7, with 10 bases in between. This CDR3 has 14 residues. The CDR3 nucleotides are TGTGCCAGCAGTGAAGGGGGCTTAGGCGGGGAGCTGTTTTTT. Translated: CASSEGGLGGELFF.

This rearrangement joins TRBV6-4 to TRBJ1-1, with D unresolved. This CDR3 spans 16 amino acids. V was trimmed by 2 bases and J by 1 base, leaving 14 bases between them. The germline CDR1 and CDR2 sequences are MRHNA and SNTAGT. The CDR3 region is CASSDEAADGNTEAFF. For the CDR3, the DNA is TGTGCCAGCAGTGACGAAGCGGCAGATGGGAACACTGAAGCTTTCTTT.

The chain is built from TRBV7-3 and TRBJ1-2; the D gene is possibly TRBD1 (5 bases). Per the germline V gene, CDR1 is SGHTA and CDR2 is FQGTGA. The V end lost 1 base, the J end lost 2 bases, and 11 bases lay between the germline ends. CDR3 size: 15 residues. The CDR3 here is CASSLIAGPNYGYTF. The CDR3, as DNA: TGTGCCAGCAGCTTAATTGCGGGGCCCAACTATGGCTACACCTTC.

CDR3 in DNA: TGTGCCAGCAGCTTGCGGGAGCTCCATGAGCAGTTCTTC. Translating it yields CASSLRELHEQFF. V and J are TRBV7-9 and TRBJ2-1; TRBD2 agrees at 7 bases. The CDR3 is made up of 13 amino acids. CDR1 and CDR2 from the germline V gene are SEHNR and FQNEAQ (reference sequence). Unmatched junction bases numbered 4, after V lost 3 bases and J lost 8 bases.

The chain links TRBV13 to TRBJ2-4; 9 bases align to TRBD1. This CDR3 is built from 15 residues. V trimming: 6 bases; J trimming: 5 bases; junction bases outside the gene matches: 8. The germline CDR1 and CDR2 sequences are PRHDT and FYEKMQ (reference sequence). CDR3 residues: CASSASWDRENIQYF. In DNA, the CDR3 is TGTGCCAGCAGTGCAAGCTGGGACAGGGAAAACATTCAGTACTTC.

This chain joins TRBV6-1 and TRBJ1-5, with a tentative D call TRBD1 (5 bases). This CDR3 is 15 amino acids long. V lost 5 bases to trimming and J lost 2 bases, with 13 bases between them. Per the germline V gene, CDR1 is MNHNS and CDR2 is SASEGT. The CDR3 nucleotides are TGTGCCAGCAGTAGGGGAACGAGGCGCAATCAGCCCCAGCATTTT. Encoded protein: CASSRGTRRNQPQHF.

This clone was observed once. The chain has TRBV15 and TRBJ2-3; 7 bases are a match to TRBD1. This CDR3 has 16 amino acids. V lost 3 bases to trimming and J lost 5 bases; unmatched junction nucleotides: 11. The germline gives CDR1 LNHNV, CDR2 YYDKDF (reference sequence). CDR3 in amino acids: CATSSRDRRKGDTQYF. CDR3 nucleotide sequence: TGTGCCACCAGCAGTAGGGACAGAAGGAAGGGAGATACGCAGTATTTT.

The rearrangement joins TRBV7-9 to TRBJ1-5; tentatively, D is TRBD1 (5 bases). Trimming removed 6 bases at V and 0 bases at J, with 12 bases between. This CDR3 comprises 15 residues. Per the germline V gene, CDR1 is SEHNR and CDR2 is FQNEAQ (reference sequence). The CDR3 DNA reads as TGTGCCAGCAGGCGGGGGGTGAATAGCAATCAGCCCCAGCATTTT. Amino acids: CASRRGVNSNQPQHF.

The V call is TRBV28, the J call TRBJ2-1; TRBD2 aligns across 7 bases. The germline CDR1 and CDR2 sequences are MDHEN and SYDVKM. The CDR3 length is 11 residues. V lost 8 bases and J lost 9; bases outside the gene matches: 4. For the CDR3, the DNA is TGTGCCAGCGAGGCGGGAGCTGAGCAGTTCTTC. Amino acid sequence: CASEAGAEQFF.

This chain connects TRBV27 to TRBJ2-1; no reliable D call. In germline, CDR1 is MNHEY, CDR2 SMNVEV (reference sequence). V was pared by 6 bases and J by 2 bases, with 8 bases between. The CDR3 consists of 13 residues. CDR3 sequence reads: CASRSSTYNEQFF. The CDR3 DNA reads TGTGCCAGCAGAAGTAGTACCTACAATGAGCAGTTCTTC.

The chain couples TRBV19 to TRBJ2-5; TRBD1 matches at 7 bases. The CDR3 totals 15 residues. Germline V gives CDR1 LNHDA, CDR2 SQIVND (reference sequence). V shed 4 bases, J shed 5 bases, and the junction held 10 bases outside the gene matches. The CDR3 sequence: CASSTQTGDRETQYF. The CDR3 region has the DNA TGTGCCAGTAGTACTCAAACAGGGGATCGGGAGACCCAGTACTTC.

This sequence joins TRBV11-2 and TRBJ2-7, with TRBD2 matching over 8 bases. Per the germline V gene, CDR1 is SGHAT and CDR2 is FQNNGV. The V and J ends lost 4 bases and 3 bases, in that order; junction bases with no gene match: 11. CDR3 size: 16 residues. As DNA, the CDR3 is TGTGCCAGCAGCTCCTCCTTGGCGGGAGGCCTCTACGAGCAGTACTTC. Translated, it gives CASSSSLAGGLYEQYF.